The 15 T cell receptor beta chains given below trace back to one sample, sequenced in a study of blood T cells in healthy people across ages. A second PCR of roughly 7 to 11 cycles used a sample-barcoded 5' primer and a J-beta primer mix. TCRdb redid the calling of the 5' RACE reads with MiXCR, one entry per CDR3 protein. The table includes about 1,000,000 distinct CDR3 sequences, 35% to 50% detected once. Sequencing was done on a sample of blood. All receptors come from a woman in her sixties or seventies in good health.

There are a few counts of this clonotype. This chain joins TRBV28 and TRBJ1-5; D perhaps matches TRBD1 (5 bases). V was cut by 3 bases and J by 6 bases, with 9 bases left in between. Germline values: CDR1 MDHEN, CDR2 SYDVKM. The CDR3 extends over 13 amino acids. The CDR3 sequence: CASSLGGVQPQHF. The CDR3 nucleotides are TGTGCCAGCAGTTTGGGAGGGGTTCAGCCCCAGCATTTT.

The V and J genes are TRBV7-9 and TRBJ2-3; TRBD2 is a possible D gene (5 bases). The germline V gene encodes CDR1 SEHNR and CDR2 FQNEAQ (reference sequence). Trimming pared 8 bases from V and 4 bases from J, leaving 13 bases between. The CDR3 loop spans 13 amino acids. Here the CDR3 DNA reads TGTGCCAGCCTCGGGAACGCCGCAGATACGCAGTATTTT. Translating gives CASLGNAADTQYF.

This clonotype was observed a few times. The V call is TRBV12-3 or TRBV12-4, the J call TRBJ2-1; no reliable D call. Trimming stripped 4 bases from V and 5 bases from J, with 18 bases between. The CDR3 has 16 amino acids. CDR3 protein: CASSSPIAPRHNEQFF. The DNA for the CDR3 is TGTGCCAGCAGTTCGCCCATAGCACCTCGGCACAATGAGCAGTTCTTC.

This chain connects TRBV3-1 to TRBJ2-1, with TRBD2 identical over 10 bases. Germline-derived CDR1 and CDR2 are LGHDT and YNNKEL (reference sequence). With V trimmed by 0 bases and J by 10 bases, 6 bases remained unmatched. The CDR3 is 15 amino acids. The CDR3 bases are TGTGCCAGCAGCCAAGATCCTGCTAGCGGGAGCGAGCAGTTCTTC. Translated, it gives CASSQDPASGSEQFF.

This clonotype occurred once. The CDR3 coding sequence is TGTGCCAGCAGCTTGGTGGATGGTGAAAAACTGTTTTTT. Its protein is CASSLVDGEKLFF. The J gene is TRBJ1-4, the V gene TRBV5-6; no clear D gene. V dropped 0 bases and J dropped 7 bases, with 7 bases sitting between them. The germline CDR1 and CDR2 sequences are SGHDT and YYEEEE. The CDR3 totals 13 residues.

V and J are TRBV5-1 and TRBJ2-1, with 7 positions matching TRBD1. The tail of the sequence fits TRBJ2-7 better, so the J call may be wrong. The CDR3 runs to 14 residues. Germline loops: CDR1 SGHRS, CDR2 YFSETQ. The CDR3 bases are TGCGCCAGCAGCCATGGACAGGCTTACAATGAGCAGTACTTC. This codes for CASSHGQAYNEQYF.

This clonotype has a handful of counts. This sequence joins TRBV5-1 and TRBJ2-7; 13 bases agree with TRBD2. Germline V CDR1 and CDR2: SGHRS, YFSETQ. The CDR3 has 17 amino acids. The V gene end was trimmed by 4 bases and the J gene end by 6 bases; junction bases not matched to a gene: 13. CDR3 DNA sequence: TGCGCCAGCAGCCCCGGGACTAGCGGGAAAGTTATCTCCGAGCAGTACTTC. Its translation is CASSPGTSGKVISEQYF. Full variable domain (rest looked up from reference TRBV5-1 and TRBJ2-7): KAGVTQTPRYLIKTRGQQVTLSCSPISGHRSVSWYQQTPGQGLQFLFEYFSETQRNKGNFPGRFSGRQFSNSRSEMNVSTLELGDSALYLCASSPGTSGKVISEQYFGPGTRLTVT.

The chain has TRBV20-1 and TRBJ2-7; no reliable D call. The CDR3 runs 12 residues. CDR1 DFQATT and CDR2 SNEGSKA come from the germline V gene (reference sequence). Trimming left V 0 bases short and J 5 bases short, with 8 bases between. The CDR3 coding sequence is TGCAGTGCTAGAGATAATAGGGACGAGCAGTACTTC. As protein: CSARDNRDEQYF.

The gene calls are TRBV29-1 and TRBJ2-7; no firm D call. In germline, CDR1 is SQVTM, CDR2 ANQGSEA. V lost 4 bases to trimming and J lost 6 bases, with 13 bases between them. The CDR3 is made up of 12 amino acids. CDR3 loop: CSVGYSTSEQYF. CDR3 nucleotides: TGCAGCGTTGGATACTCCACCTCCGAGCAGTACTTC.

In its sample, this clonotype was seen a few times. The genes are TRBV28 and TRBJ2-7; D ambiguous. The germline V and J ends were trimmed by 7 bases and 2 bases, with 9 bases remaining between them. Germline V gives CDR1 MDHEN, CDR2 SYDVKM. The CDR3 sequence is 12 residues long. CDR3 in amino acids: CASTGLPYEQYF. The CDR3 nucleotides read TGTGCCAGCACTGGGTTACCCTACGAGCAGTACTTC.

This clonotype has more than one count but fewer than ten. The chain carries TRBV6-6 and TRBJ2-5; D remains ambiguous. Germline V gives CDR1 MNHNY, CDR2 SVGAGI (reference sequence). This CDR3 is 15 amino acids long. V dropped 0 bases and J dropped 2 bases, with 10 bases sitting between them. DNA for the CDR3: TGTGCCAGCAGTTACTCGAATGGCCTACAAGAGACCCAGTACTTC. The encoded protein is CASSYSNGLQETQYF.

This clonotype was counted a few times. The rearrangement uses TRBV27 and TRBJ2-7, with D unclear. There are 13 residues in the CDR3. V lost 8 bases, J lost 3 bases, and 14 bases lay in between. Germline values: CDR1 MNHEY, CDR2 SMNVEV (reference sequence). In nucleotides, the CDR3 is TGTGCCAGCCGAAGTAACAGCATCTACGAGCAGTACTTC. Translation: CASRSNSIYEQYF.

The chain links TRBV18 to TRBJ2-5; D tentatively reads TRBD1 or TRBD2 (5 bases each). The V gene's germline CDR1 is KGHSH and CDR2 LQKENI. V gave up 3 bases and J gave up 0 bases, with 5 bases separating them. This CDR3 has 13 amino acids. In DNA form, the CDR3 reads TGTGCCAGCTCACCGGGACACCAAGAGACCCAGTACTTC. Protein: CASSPGHQETQYF.

This clonotype appeared a few times. V usage is TRBV20-1 and J usage is TRBJ2-7, with D possibly being TRBD1 (6 bases). V was shortened by 6 bases and J by 0 bases, with 12 bases between the two germline ends. CDR3 size: 13 residues. Germline CDR1 reads DFQATT; CDR2 reads SNEGSKA (reference sequence). CDR3 sequence reads: CSAQDRSSYEQYF. The CDR3 DNA follows: TGCAGTGCCCAAGACAGGAGCTCCTACGAGCAGTACTTC.

V gene TRBV20-1 combines with J gene TRBJ2-1; 7 bases agree with TRBD2. V dropped 6 bases and J dropped 3; count of bases not matched to a gene: 2. Germline loops: CDR1 DFQATT, CDR2 SNEGSKA (reference sequence). The length of the CDR3 is 12 residues. CDR3 nucleotides: TGCAGTGCACGGGAGGACTACAATGAGCAGTTCTTC. It translates to CSAREDYNEQFF.